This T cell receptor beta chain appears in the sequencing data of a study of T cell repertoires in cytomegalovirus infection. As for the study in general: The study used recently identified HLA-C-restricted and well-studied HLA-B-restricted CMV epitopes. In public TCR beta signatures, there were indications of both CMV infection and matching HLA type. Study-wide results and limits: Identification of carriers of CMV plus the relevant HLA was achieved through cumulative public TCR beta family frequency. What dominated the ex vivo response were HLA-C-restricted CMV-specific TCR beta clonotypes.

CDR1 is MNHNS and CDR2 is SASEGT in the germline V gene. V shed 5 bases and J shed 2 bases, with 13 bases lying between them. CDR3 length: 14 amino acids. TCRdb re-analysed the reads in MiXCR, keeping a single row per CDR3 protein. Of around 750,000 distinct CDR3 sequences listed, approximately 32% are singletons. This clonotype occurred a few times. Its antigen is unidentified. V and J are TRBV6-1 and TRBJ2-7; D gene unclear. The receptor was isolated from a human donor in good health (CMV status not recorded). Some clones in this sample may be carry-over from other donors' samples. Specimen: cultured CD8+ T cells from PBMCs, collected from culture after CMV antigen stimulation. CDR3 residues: CASSPTQAAYEQYF. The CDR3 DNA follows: TGTGCCAGCAGTCCAACCCAGGCCGCCTACGAGCAGTACTTC.